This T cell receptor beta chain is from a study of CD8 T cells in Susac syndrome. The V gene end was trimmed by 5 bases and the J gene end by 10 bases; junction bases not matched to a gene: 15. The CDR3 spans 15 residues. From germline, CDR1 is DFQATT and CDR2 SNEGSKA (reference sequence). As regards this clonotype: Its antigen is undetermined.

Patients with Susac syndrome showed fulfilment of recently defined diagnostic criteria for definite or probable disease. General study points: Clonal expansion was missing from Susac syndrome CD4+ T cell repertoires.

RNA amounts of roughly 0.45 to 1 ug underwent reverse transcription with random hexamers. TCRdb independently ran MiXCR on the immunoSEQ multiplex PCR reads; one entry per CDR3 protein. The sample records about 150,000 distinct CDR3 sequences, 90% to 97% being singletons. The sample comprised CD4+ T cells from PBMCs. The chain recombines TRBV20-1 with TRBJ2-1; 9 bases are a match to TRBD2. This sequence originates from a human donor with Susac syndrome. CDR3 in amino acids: CSAPLNSGREQEQFF. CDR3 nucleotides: TGCAGTGCTCCCCTGAATAGCGGGAGAGAACAGGAGCAGTTCTTC.